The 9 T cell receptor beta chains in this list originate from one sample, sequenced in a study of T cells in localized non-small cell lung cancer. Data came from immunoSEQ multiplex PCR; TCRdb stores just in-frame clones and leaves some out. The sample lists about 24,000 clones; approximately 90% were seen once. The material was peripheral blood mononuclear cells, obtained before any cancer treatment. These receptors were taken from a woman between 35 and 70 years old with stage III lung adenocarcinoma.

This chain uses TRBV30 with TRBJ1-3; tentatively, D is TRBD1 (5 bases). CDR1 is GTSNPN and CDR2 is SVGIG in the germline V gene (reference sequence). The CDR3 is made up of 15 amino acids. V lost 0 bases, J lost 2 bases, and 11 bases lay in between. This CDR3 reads CAWSVRGGAGNTIYF. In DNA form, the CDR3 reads TGTGCCTGGAGTGTACGGGGGGGTGCTGGAAACACCATATATTTT.

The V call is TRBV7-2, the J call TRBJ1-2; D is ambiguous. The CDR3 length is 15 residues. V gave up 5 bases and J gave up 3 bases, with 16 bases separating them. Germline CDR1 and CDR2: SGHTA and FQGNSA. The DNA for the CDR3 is TGTGCCAGCAGCCGATCCGTGAGGGCGGACTATGGCTACACCTTC. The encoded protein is CASSRSVRADYGYTF.

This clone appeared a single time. The CDR3 nucleotides read TGTGCCACCCAACATCTGGGGACATCCTACAATGAGCAGTTCTTC. This sequence encodes CATQHLGTSYNEQFF. This chain joins TRBV27 and TRBJ2-1; tentatively, D is TRBD1 (6 bases). Germline V gene data show CDR1 as MNHEY and CDR2 as SMNVEV (reference sequence). This CDR3 contains 15 residues. V was trimmed by 10 bases and J by 1 base, leaving 17 bases between them.

The CDR3 sequence is CASSVGGGGSYEQYF. CDR3 nucleotides: TGTGCCAGCAGCGTCGGGGGTGGCGGGAGCTACGAGCAGTACTTC. V gene TRBV9 combines with J gene TRBJ2-7, with TRBD2 matching over 7 bases. This CDR3 has 15 amino acids. Trimming at V came to 2 bases and at J to 3 bases, leaving 8 bases not matched to a gene. The germline CDR1 and CDR2 sequences are SGDLS and YYNGEE.

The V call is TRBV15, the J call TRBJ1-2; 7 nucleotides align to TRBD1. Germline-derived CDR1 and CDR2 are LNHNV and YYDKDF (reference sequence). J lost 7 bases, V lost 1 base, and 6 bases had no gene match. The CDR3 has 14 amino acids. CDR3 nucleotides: TGTGCCACCAGCAGAGGCCAGGGGGGTAGTGGCTACACCTTC. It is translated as CATSRGQGGSGYTF.

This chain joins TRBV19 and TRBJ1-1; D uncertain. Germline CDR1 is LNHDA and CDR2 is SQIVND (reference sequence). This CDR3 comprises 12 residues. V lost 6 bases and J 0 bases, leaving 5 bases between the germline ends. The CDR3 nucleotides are TGTGCCAGTAGAGATTTGAACACTGAAGCTTTCTTT. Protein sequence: CASRDLNTEAFF.

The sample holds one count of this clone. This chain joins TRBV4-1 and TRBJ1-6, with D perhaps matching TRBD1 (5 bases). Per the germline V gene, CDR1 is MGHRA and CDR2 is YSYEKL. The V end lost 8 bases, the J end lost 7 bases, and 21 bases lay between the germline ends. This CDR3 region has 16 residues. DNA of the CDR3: TGCGCCAGCCGCACCAGAGTAGGGGAGGGGAATTCACCCCTCCACTTT. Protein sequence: CASRTRVGEGNSPLHF.

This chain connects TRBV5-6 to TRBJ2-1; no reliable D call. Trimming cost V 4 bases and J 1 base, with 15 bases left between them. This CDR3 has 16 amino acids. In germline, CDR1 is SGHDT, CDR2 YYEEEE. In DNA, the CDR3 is TGTGCCAGCAGCCCCCTCGGGCTCCGGTCCTACAATGAGCAGTTCTTC. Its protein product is CASSPLGLRSYNEQFF.

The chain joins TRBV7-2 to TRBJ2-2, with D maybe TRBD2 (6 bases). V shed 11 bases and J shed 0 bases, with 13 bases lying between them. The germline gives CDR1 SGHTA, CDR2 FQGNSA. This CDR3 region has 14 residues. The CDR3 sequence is CAGGGRTNTGELFF. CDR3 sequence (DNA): TGTGCCGGGGGAGGACGCACGAACACCGGGGAGCTGTTTTTT.